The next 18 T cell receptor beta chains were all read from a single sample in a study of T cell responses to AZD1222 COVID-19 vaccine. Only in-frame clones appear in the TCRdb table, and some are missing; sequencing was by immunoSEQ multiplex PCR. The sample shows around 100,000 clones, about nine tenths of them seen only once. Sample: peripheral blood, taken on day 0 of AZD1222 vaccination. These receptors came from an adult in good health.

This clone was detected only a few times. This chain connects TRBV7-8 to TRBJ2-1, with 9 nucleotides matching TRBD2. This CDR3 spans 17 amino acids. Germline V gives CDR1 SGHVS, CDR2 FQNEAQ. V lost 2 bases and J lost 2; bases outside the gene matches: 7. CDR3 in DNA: TGTGCCAGCAGCTTAACGAGGGTAGCGGGGGCCTACAATGAGCAGTTCTTC. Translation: CASSLTRVAGAYNEQFF.

Written as DNA, the CDR3 is TGTGCCAGCAGCCAATCGGCCGGGCCCTCCTACGAGCAGTACTTC. This gives the protein CASSQSAGPSYEQYF. The chain couples TRBV13 to TRBJ2-7; no clear D. Deletions cut 5 bases from V and 0 bases from J, with 14 bases between. The CDR3 extends over 15 amino acids. Germline V gene data show CDR1 as PRHDT and CDR2 as FYEKMQ (reference sequence).

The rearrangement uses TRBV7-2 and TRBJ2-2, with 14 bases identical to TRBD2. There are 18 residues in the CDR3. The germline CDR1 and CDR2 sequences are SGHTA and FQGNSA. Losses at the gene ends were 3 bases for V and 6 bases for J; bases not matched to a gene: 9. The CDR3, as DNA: TGTGCCAGCAGCTTCGGACTAGCGGGAGGTCGGTCGTCCGGGGAGCTGTTTTTT. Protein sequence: CASSFGLAGGRSSGELFF.

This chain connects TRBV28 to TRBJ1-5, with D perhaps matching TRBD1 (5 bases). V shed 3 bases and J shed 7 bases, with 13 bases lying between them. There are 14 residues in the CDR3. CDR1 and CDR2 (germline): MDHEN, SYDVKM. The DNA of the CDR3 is TGTGCCAGCAGTTTCTCAACAGGTTTCCAGCCCCAGCATTTT. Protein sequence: CASSFSTGFQPQHF.

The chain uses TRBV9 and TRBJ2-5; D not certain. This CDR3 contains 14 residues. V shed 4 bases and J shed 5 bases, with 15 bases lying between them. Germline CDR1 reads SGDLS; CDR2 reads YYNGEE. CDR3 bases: TGTGCCAGCAGCTTCGGCCGGGTAGAGGAGACCCAGTACTTC. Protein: CASSFGRVEETQYF.

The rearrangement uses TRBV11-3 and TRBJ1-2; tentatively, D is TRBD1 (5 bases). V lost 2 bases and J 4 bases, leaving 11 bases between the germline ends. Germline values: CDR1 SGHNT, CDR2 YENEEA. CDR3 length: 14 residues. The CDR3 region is CASSLNNRFYGYTF. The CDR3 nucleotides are TGTGCCAGCAGCTTAAACAACAGGTTCTATGGCTACACCTTC.

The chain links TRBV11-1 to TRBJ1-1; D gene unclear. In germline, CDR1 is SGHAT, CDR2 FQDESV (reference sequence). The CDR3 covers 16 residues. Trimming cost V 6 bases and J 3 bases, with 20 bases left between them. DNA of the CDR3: TGTGCCAGCAGACCCGTACTGGCGTCTCGGGACACTGAAGCTTTCTTT. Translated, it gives CASRPVLASRDTEAFF.

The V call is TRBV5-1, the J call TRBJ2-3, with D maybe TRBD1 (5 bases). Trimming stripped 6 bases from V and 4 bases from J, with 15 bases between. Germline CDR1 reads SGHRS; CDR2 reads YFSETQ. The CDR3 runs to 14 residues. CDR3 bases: TGCGCCAGCACACAGGCTTTTTCAGCAGATACGCAGTATTTT. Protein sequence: CASTQAFSADTQYF.

The CDR3 loop is CASSFVGTGGAYEQYF. CDR3 nucleotide sequence: TGTGCCAGCAGCTTCGTCGGGACAGGGGGGGCCTACGAGCAGTACTTC. The rearrangement joins TRBV5-8 to TRBJ2-7; 11 bases agree with TRBD1. CDR1 SGHTS and CDR2 YDEGEE come from the germline V gene. V dropped 2 bases and J dropped 2; count of bases not matched to a gene: 6. CDR3 length: 16 amino acids. The full variable domain, rest sourced from reference TRBV5-8 and TRBJ2-7, is EAGVTQSPTHLIKTRGQQATLRCSPISGHTSVYWYQQALGLGLQFLLWYDEGEERNRGNFPPRFSGRQFPNYSSELNVNALELEDSALYLCASSFVGTGGAYEQYFGPGTRLTVT.

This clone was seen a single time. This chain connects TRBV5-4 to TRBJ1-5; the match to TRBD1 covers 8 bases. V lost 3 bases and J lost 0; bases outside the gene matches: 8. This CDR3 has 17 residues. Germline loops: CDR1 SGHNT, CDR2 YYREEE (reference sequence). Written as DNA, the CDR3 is TGTGCCAGCAGCTCTCAACCCGACAGGGGTAGCAATCAGCCCCAGCATTTT. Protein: CASSSQPDRGSNQPQHF.

The CDR3 loop is CAWIPGEQGKNGDTQYF. The CDR3 nucleotides read TGTGCCTGGATCCCAGGGGAACAGGGGAAGAACGGAGATACGCAGTATTTT. J is TRBJ2-3 and V is TRBV30, with 7 nucleotides matching TRBD1. With 4 bases clipped from V and 5 bases from J, the junction kept 18 bases outside the gene matches. Germline V CDR1 and CDR2: GTSNPN, SVGIG (reference sequence). This CDR3 is 17 amino acids long.

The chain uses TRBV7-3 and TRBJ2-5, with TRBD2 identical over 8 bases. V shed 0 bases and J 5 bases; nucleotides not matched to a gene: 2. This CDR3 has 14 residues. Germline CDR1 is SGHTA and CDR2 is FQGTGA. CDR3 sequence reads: CASSLTSSGETQYF. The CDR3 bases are TGTGCCAGCAGCTTAACGTCTAGCGGGGAGACCCAGTACTTC.

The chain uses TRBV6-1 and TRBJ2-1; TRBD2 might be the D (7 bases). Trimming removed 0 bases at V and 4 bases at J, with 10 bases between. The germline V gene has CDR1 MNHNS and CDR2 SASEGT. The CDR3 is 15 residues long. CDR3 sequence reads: CASSEARGQYNEQFF. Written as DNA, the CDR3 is TGTGCCAGCAGTGAAGCGCGGGGGCAGTACAATGAGCAGTTCTTC.

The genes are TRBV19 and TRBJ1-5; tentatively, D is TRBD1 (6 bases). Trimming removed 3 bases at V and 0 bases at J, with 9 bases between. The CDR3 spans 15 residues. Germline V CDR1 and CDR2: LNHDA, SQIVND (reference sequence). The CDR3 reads CASSIRGSSNQPQHF. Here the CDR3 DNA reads TGTGCCAGTAGTATTAGGGGGAGTAGCAATCAGCCCCAGCATTTT.

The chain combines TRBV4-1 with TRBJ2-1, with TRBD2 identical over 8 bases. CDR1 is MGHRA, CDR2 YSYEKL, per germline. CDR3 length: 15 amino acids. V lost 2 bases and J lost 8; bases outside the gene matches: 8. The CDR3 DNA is TGCGCCAGCAGCCAACCGACAGCGGGAGCGCATGAGCAGTTCTTC. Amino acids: CASSQPTAGAHEQFF.

The CDR3 DNA reads TGTGCCAGCAGCTTAAGGGACAATCAGCCCCAGCATTTT. This translates into CASSLRDNQPQHF. The chain carries TRBV7-9 and TRBJ1-5; no clear D gene. CDR1 SEHNR and CDR2 FQNEAQ come from the germline V gene (reference sequence). This CDR3 contains 13 residues. V lost 2 bases and J 3 bases, leaving 5 bases between the germline ends.

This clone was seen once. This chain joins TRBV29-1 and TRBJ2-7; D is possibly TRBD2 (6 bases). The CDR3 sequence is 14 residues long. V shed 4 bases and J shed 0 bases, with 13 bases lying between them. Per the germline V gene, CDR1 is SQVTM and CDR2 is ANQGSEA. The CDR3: CSVVVGLHSYEQYF. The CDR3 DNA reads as TGCAGCGTTGTTGTGGGACTCCACTCCTACGAGCAGTACTTC.

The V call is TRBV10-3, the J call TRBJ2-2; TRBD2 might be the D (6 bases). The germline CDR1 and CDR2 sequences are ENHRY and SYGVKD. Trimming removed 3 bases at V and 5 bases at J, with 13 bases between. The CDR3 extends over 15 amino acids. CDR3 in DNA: TGTGCCATCAGTGACTTAGCGGAGAGAACCGGGGAGCTGTTTTTT. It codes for CAISDLAERTGELFF.